This T cell receptor beta chain was sequenced for a study of blood T cell repertoires in COVID-19 (dated by TCRdb to 2020 to 2022). For context, the study as a whole: Samples covering the acute and convalescent phases of COVID-19 were provided by collaborators in the United States, Italy and Spain. The prospective study material was composed of cDNA or gDNA derived from T cells, B-cell-depleted T cells, or PBMCs. The dataset comprised deeply sampled blood TCRbeta repertoires from subjects exposed to, actively infected with, or recovered from COVID-19. The repertoires were released in a freely available public database intended as a resource for research on the immune response to SARS-CoV-2. Samples came from the ongoing ImmuneRACE study (first 160 participants) plus 1,254 subjects from 6 global collaborators. The sample metadata nearly always contained a de-identified subject ID, COVID-19 status, age in years and sex. Where available, HLA class I and class II types were taken from metadata supplied by the sample provider and were not determined by assay-based typing. What the research found in general, with its limitations: How much clinical and demographic metadata was included differed by source and by participant, and the metadata was provided uncurated.

Another Seattle source contributed samples from volunteer blood donors who had recovered from COVID-19. Whole blood was collected in K2EDTA tubes by collaborating institutions according to the institutions' own protocols. For TCRbeta analysis, collaborators shipped samples as frozen whole blood, isolated PBMCs, or DNA extracted from either of those sample types. TCRbeta CDR3 regions were amplified from genomic DNA by means of the immunoSEQ Assay, a bias-controlled multiplex PCR. As for the original processing: Within the assay, amplification of reference gene primers was used to estimate how many nucleated cells each sample contained. To quantify the absolute abundance of each unique TCRbeta CDR3 rearrangement, sequence reads were collapsed and filtered. For each sample, productive Simpson clonality was calculated as the square root of Simpson's diversity index over productive rearrangements. Sourced from immuneACCESS, this table was stored by TCRdb with only in-frame sequences that have V and J called. A share of the clones is absent; for the studies checked, an unresolved V gene accounts for under half, and the remainder has no known explanation. V and J calls and clone size are as listed in that table; D and trimming were resolved from the DNA. The sample data list under 300,000 clones, and approximately 80% of these were observed just once. Approximately 1.5% of the sample rests with the top ten.

Via the germline V gene, CDR1 is MNHEY and CDR2 SVGAGI. The CDR3 numbers 16 residues from cysteine through phenylalanine. Just the 48-base CDR3 DNA is kept, in frame starting at base 1. At the junction V is shortened by 2 bases and J by 6 bases, with 20 bases in between. Comment on this clone: Its target antigen remains unknown. Per-base quality was not reported, and no clone a single base away is much larger than it.

This chain joins TRBV6-5 to TRBJ2-7; a weak D assignment points to TRBD1 (6 bases agree). The source is a woman in her 40s who had recovered from COVID-19. Sequencing was carried out using peripheral blood. The DNA sequence is as follows: TGTGCCAGCAGTTACGGAATACAGGGTCCCTCCGCCGAGCAGTACTTC. Its translation is CASSYGIQGPSAEQYF.